A single sample gave rise to the 28 T cell receptor beta chains below, sequenced in a study of Ad26.COV2.S vaccination and SARS-CoV-2 variants. The assay was immunoSEQ multiplex PCR, and TCRdb's table has in-frame clones only and misses some. The top ten hold over 10% of the sample, which has 510,000 or so clones, around 85% seen once. This sample's treatment: some 20 received Ad26.COV2.S at low or high dose, single or two shots; a few received placebo; per-sample allocation not given. Samples analyzed were those drawn on day 63 after the first vaccine or placebo injection. Sequencing used peripheral blood, obtained in a trial of Ad26.COV2.S vaccine versus placebo. All receptors derive from a person between 18 and 60 years old who received the Ad26.COV2.S COVID-19 vaccine or a placebo.

The chain couples TRBV19 to TRBJ2-3; D is unresolved. Germline V gene sequence: CDR1 LNHDA, CDR2 SQIVND (reference sequence). The length of the CDR3 is 15 residues. Trimming took 1 base from V and 2 from J, leaving 10 bases between them. The CDR3 region is CASSIGARHTDTQYF. The CDR3 region has the DNA TGTGCCAGTAGTATAGGAGCGAGACACACAGATACGCAGTATTTT.

The genes are TRBV30 and TRBJ1-1; 8 bases match TRBD1. Losses at the gene ends were 2 bases for V and 11 bases for J; bases not matched to a gene: 7. The V gene's germline CDR1 is GTSNPN and CDR2 SVGIG (reference sequence). This CDR3 is built from 12 residues. CDR3 bases: TGTGCCTGGAGTCCACAGGGGGGATTTGCTTTCTTT. Its translation is CAWSPQGGFAFF.

This clone was detected once. V gene TRBV14 combines with J gene TRBJ2-7; no clear D gene. Looked up from germline, CDR1 is SGHDN and CDR2 is FVKESK. There are 13 residues in the CDR3. Trimming took 3 bases from V and 6 from J, leaving 12 bases between them. This CDR3 reads CASSHSGPGEQYF. The DNA for the CDR3 is TGTGCCAGCAGCCACTCGGGTCCCGGCGAGCAGTACTTC.

The chain recombines TRBV9 with TRBJ2-7; D uncertain. This CDR3 is built from 15 residues. Trimming took 0 bases from V and 3 from J, leaving 13 bases between them. CDR1 and CDR2 (germline): SGDLS, YYNGEE. The CDR3 region has the DNA TGTGCCAGCAGCGTAGGAATACGTTCCGACTACGAGCAGTACTTC. This codes for CASSVGIRSDYEQYF.

This sequence joins TRBV4-1 and TRBJ1-2; 9 bases align to TRBD1. J gave up 7 bases and V 1 base, and 10 bases lay outside the gene matches. This CDR3 is 16 amino acids long. Germline CDR1 MGHRA, CDR2 YSYEKL. CDR3 amino acids: CASSQAGQGSRGGYTF. The DNA of the CDR3 is TGCGCCAGCAGCCAAGCCGGACAGGGGTCGAGGGGTGGCTACACCTTC.

The chain couples TRBV19 to TRBJ1-5; 8 positions agree with TRBD1. The CDR3 runs to 14 residues. Germline CDR1 LNHDA, CDR2 SQIVND (reference sequence). After removal of 10 bases from V and 4 bases from J, the junction contained 9 bases not matched to a gene. The CDR3 sequence is CATWTGSFNQPQHF. The CDR3 DNA reads as TGTGCCACCTGGACAGGGAGCTTTAATCAGCCCCAGCATTTT.

The chain couples TRBV7-2 to TRBJ2-3; unclear D gene. Deletions cut 5 bases from V and 1 base from J, with 19 bases between. The CDR3 extends over 17 amino acids. The V gene's germline CDR1 is SGHTA and CDR2 FQGNSA. This CDR3 is CASSGRFGGVGTDTQYF. CDR3 sequence (DNA): TGTGCCAGCAGCGGCCGTTTCGGCGGAGTGGGCACAGATACGCAGTATTTT. Using reference TRBV7-2 and TRBJ2-3 for the parts outside the CDR3, the full variable domain is GAGVSQSPSNKVTEKGKDVELRCDPISGHTALYWYRQSLGQGLEFLIYFQGNSAPDKSGLPSDRFSAERTGGSVSTLTIQRTQQEDSAVYLCASSGRFGGVGTDTQYFGPGTRLTVL.

A note on this clone: Distinct nucleotide sequences in the sample also encode this CDR3. The J gene is TRBJ2-3, the V gene TRBV7-2; D is unclear. The CDR3 is made up of 13 amino acids. V lost 1 base to trimming and J lost 3 bases, with 5 bases between them. Germline values: CDR1 SGHTA, CDR2 FQGNSA. The CDR3 reads CASSLVGTDTQYF. The CDR3 DNA is TGTGCCAGCAGCTTAGTTGGAACAGATACGCAGTATTTT. Complete variable domain (other parts from reference TRBV7-2 and TRBJ2-3): GAGVSQSPSNKVTEKGKDVELRCDPISGHTALYWYRQSLGQGLEFLIYFQGNSAPDKSGLPSDRFSAERTGGSVSTLTIQRTQQEDSAVYLCASSLVGTDTQYFGPGTRLTVL.

Here the CDR3 reads CASSEPGQGNEQFF. CDR3 nucleotide sequence: TGCGCCAGCAGTGAGCCGGGACAGGGTAATGAGCAGTTCTTC. The chain joins TRBV4-3 to TRBJ2-1, with 9 positions matching TRBD1. Germline CDR1 and CDR2: LGHNA and YSLEER. J gave up 7 bases and V 6 bases, and 7 bases lay outside the gene matches. The CDR3 loop spans 14 amino acids.

This chain links TRBV30 with TRBJ1-5, with D tentatively TRBD1 (5 bases). The germline CDR1 and CDR2 sequences are GTSNPN and SVGIG (reference sequence). The CDR3 runs 15 residues. The V and J ends lost 1 base and 2 bases respectively, with 12 bases between them. The CDR3 DNA reads TGTGCCTGGAGTGGGGCGGGGCTGGGCAATCAGCCCCAGCATTTT. This translates into CAWSGAGLGNQPQHF.

The chain has TRBV28 and TRBJ1-2; D remains unclear. The CDR3 loop spans 14 amino acids. CDR1 is MDHEN and CDR2 is SYDVKM in the germline V gene. V was shortened by 1 base and J by 4 bases, with 10 bases between the two germline ends. CDR3 sequence reads: CASSLSSPLYGYTF. The CDR3 DNA follows: TGTGCCAGCAGTTTATCTTCGCCACTCTATGGCTACACCTTC.

The rearrangement uses TRBV7-3 and TRBJ1-1; D gene ambiguous. The germline V gene encodes CDR1 SGHTA and CDR2 FQGTGA. There are 13 residues in the CDR3. Trimming removed 5 bases at V and 9 bases at J, with 16 bases between. CDR3 DNA: TGTGCCAGCAGCCTTAAGCCGGGCCAACAAGCTTTCTTT. This encodes CASSLKPGQQAFF. Full variable domain (remainder filled in from reference TRBV7-3 and TRBJ1-1): GAGVSQTPSNKVTEKGKYVELRCDPISGHTALYWYRQSLGQGPEFLIYFQGTGAADDSGLPNDRFFAVRPEGSVSTLKIQRTERGDSAVYLCASSLKPGQQAFFGQGTRLTVV.

The chain combines TRBV5-1 with TRBJ1-6; D ambiguous. CDR3 length: 12 residues. Germline CDR1 SGHRS, CDR2 YFSETQ. V lost 0 bases to trimming and J lost 5 bases, with 0 bases between them. The CDR3 nucleotides are TGCGCCAGCAGCTTGGATAATTCACCCCTCCACTTT. Amino acids: CASSLDNSPLHF.

The chain carries TRBV7-3 and TRBJ1-1; 8 bases match TRBD1. The length of the CDR3 is 13 residues. Trimming removed 3 bases from V and 5 bases from J; junction bases left unmatched: 2. Germline CDR1 SGHTA, CDR2 FQGTGA. CDR3 nucleotide sequence: TGTGCCAGCAGCTTGGACAGGGTTACTGAAGCTTTCTTT. Translated: CASSLDRVTEAFF.

The rearrangement joins TRBV9 to TRBJ1-2; D unresolved. The CDR3 consists of 14 residues. Trimming removed 4 bases at V and 0 bases at J, with 10 bases between. Germline CDR1 SGDLS, CDR2 YYNGEE. The CDR3 region is CASSPDGTNYGYTF. In DNA form, the CDR3 reads TGTGCCAGCAGCCCCGACGGGACTAACTATGGCTACACCTTC.

The chain has TRBV6-2 or TRBV6-3 and TRBJ1-5; maybe TRBD1 (5 bases). Germline assignment: CDR1 MNHEY and CDR2 SVGEGT. V shed 0 bases and J shed 5 bases, with 11 bases lying between them. This CDR3 has 15 residues. CDR3 in DNA: TGTGCCAGCAGTTACTCCGGGACGGTCCATCAGCCCCAGCATTTT. This gives the protein CASSYSGTVHQPQHF.

This chain uses TRBV6-5 with TRBJ1-2, with 11 bases lining up with TRBD1. CDR3 size: 15 residues. The V gene end was trimmed by 5 bases and the J gene end by 8 bases; junction bases not matched to a gene: 10. Germline V gene sequence: CDR1 MNHEY, CDR2 SVGAGI. CDR3 sequence: CASSQDRGPLKGYTF. In DNA, the CDR3 is TGTGCCAGCAGTCAGGACAGGGGGCCCCTAAAGGGCTACACCTTC.

The gene calls are TRBV4-1 and TRBJ1-4; TRBD1 aligns across 8 bases. The CDR3 sequence is 15 residues long. Germline V gene data show CDR1 as MGHRA and CDR2 as YSYEKL. With 4 bases clipped from V and 3 bases from J, the junction kept 4 bases outside the gene matches. DNA of the CDR3: TGCGCCAGCAGCCGCGGACAGGGTCCTAATGAAAAACTGTTTTTT. Its translation is CASSRGQGPNEKLFF.

The chain combines TRBV6-2 or TRBV6-3 with TRBJ2-2, with a tentative D call TRBD2 (6 bases). Per germline, CDR1 MNHEY and CDR2 SVGEGT. The V end lost 4 bases, the J end lost 4 bases, and 10 bases lay between the germline ends. The CDR3 contains 14 residues. In nucleotides, the CDR3 is TGTGCCAGCAGTTCCGAAGCGGGCACCGGGGAGCTGTTTTTT. This sequence encodes CASSSEAGTGELFF.

CDR3 DNA: TGCGCCAGCAGCCAGTGGCGGGAGCCCTCCTACGAGCAGTACTTC. This codes for CASSQWREPSYEQYF. J is TRBJ2-7 and V is TRBV4-3; 7 nucleotides align to TRBD2. Per germline, CDR1 LGHNA and CDR2 YSLEER. This CDR3 contains 15 residues. Losses at the gene ends were 3 bases for V and 0 bases for J; bases not matched to a gene: 5.

The rearrangement links TRBV12-3 or TRBV12-4 to TRBJ1-1; unclear D gene. The CDR3 runs 13 residues. V shed 5 bases and J shed 1 base, with 8 bases lying between them. Written as DNA, the CDR3 is TGTGCCAGCAGTGCCGCGGCGAACACTGAAGCTTTCTTT. Translating it yields CASSAAANTEAFF.

This clone was recorded a few times. The chain couples TRBV7-2 to TRBJ2-3; no firm D call. Trimming shortened V by 5 bases and J by 6 bases, and 21 bases separated the two germline ends. The CDR3 runs 16 residues. The V gene's germline CDR1 is SGHTA and CDR2 FQGNSA. The CDR3 DNA sequence: TGTGCCAGCAGCCGCCGGGCCGCTTCGGTTGTGGATACGCAGTATTTT. As protein: CASSRRAASVVDTQYF.

The table lists this clone with a few counts. The V gene is TRBV7-6, the J gene TRBJ2-2; no reliable D call. Germline-derived CDR1 and CDR2 are SGHVS and FNYEAQ. Trimming took 0 bases from V and 2 from J, leaving 10 bases between them. The CDR3 contains 16 residues. CDR3 region: CASSLAPVRNTGELFF. CDR3 DNA: TGTGCCAGCAGCTTAGCGCCGGTCCGAAACACCGGGGAGCTGTTTTTT.

The chain is built from TRBV27 and TRBJ1-6; 9 nucleotides agree with TRBD1. Germline V gene lookup returns CDR1 MNHEY and CDR2 SMNVEV (reference sequence). The CDR3 covers 17 residues. Trimming at V came to 5 bases and at J to 7 bases, leaving 12 bases not matched to a gene. CDR3 sequence reads: CASSADRGSWVNSPLHF. In DNA, the CDR3 is TGTGCCAGCAGTGCCGACAGGGGGTCTTGGGTGAATTCACCCCTCCACTTT.

The rearrangement links TRBV27 to TRBJ1-1, with a possible D match to TRBD1 (5 bases). The CDR3 spans 15 residues. V lost 5 bases, J lost 4 bases, and 17 bases lay in between. Germline-derived CDR1 and CDR2 are MNHEY and SMNVEV (reference sequence). CDR3 sequence: CASSPNPGVSTEAFF. The CDR3 DNA is TGTGCCAGCAGTCCCAACCCGGGGGTAAGCACTGAAGCTTTCTTT.

The rearrangement joins TRBV10-3 to TRBJ2-7; D gene ambiguous. The CDR3 has 14 amino acids. V was shortened by 4 bases and J by 0 bases, with 10 bases between the two germline ends. Per germline, CDR1 ENHRY and CDR2 SYGVKD. The CDR3 DNA reads TGTGCCATCAGTGTAACAGCGAGCTCCTACGAGCAGTACTTC. This codes for CAISVTASSYEQYF.

The V call is TRBV11-2, the J call TRBJ2-2, with 9 positions matching TRBD2. Germline V CDR1 and CDR2: SGHAT, FQNNGV. The CDR3 length is 15 residues. V was pared by 6 bases and J by 1 base, with 3 bases of the junction left unmatched. CDR3 amino acids: CASRRLAENTGELFF. CDR3 bases: TGTGCCAGCAGACGACTAGCGGAGAACACCGGGGAGCTGTTTTTT. Looking up the rest from reference TRBV11-2 and TRBJ2-2 gives the full variable domain: EAGVAQSPRYKIIEKRQSVAFWCNPISGHATLYWYQQILGQGPKLLIQFQNNGVVDDSQLPKDRFSAERLKGVDSTLKIQPAKLEDSAVYLCASRRLAENTGELFFGEGSRLTVL.

The gene calls are TRBV11-2 and TRBJ2-1; 7 positions match TRBD2. V shed 4 bases, J shed 0 bases, and the junction held 12 bases outside the gene matches. CDR3 size: 18 residues. Germline loops: CDR1 SGHAT, CDR2 FQNNGV. The CDR3, as DNA: TGTGCCAGCAGCTCACGCCCACTAGCGCCAAGCTCCTACAATGAGCAGTTCTTC. Its protein is CASSSRPLAPSSYNEQFF.